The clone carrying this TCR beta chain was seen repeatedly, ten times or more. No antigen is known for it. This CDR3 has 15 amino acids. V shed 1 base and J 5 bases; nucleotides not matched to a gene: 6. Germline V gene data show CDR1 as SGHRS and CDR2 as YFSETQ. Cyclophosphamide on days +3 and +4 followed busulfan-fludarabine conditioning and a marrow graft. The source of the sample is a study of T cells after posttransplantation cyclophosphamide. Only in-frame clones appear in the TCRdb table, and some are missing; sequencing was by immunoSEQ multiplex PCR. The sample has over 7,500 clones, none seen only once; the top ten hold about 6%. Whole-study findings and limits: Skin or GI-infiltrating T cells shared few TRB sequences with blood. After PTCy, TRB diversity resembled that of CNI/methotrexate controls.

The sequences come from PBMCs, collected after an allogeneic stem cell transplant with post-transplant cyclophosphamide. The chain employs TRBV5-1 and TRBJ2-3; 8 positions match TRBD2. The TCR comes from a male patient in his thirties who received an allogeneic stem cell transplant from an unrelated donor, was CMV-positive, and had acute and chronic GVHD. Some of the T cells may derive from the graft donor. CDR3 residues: CASSLTAGGLDTQYF. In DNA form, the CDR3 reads TGCGCCAGCAGCTTGACGGCGGGGGGATTAGATACGCAGTATTTT. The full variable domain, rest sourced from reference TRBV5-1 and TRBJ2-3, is KAGVTQTPRYLIKTRGQQVTLSCSPISGHRSVSWYQQTPGQGLQFLFEYFSETQRNKGNFPGRFSGRQFSNSRSEMNVSTLELGDSALYLCASSLTAGGLDTQYFGPGTRLTVL.